The next 30 T cell receptor beta chains were all read from a single sample in a study of cytomegalovirus exposure and HLA in healthy donors. The PCR was carried out with 60 Vbeta primers and 13 Jbeta primers. Data came from immunoSEQ multiplex PCR; TCRdb stores just in-frame clones and leaves some out. The sample includes more than 95,000 clones, about 10% of them seen just once. The sequencing input was PBMCs. Receptors were obtained from a woman younger than 30 in good health and CMV-seropositive.

The sample holds a few counts of this clone. J is TRBJ2-7 and V is TRBV7-9, with D possibly being TRBD2 (6 bases). V was shortened by 0 bases and J by 2 bases, with 8 bases between the two germline ends. Germline CDR1 and CDR2: SEHNR and FQNEAQ (reference sequence). The CDR3 sequence is 14 residues long. CDR3 amino acids: CASSLAGGAYEQYF. Written as DNA, the CDR3 is TGTGCCAGCAGCTTAGCGGGAGGCGCCTACGAGCAGTACTTC.

The rearrangement uses TRBV2 and TRBJ2-2; possible D gene TRBD2, 6 bases. The CDR3 is 15 residues long. Germline V gene lookup returns CDR1 SNHLY and CDR2 FYNNEI. V was trimmed by 8 bases and J by 2 bases, leaving 15 bases between them. The CDR3 spells CASERDFLNTGELFF. As DNA, the CDR3 is TGTGCCAGCGAACGGGACTTCCTAAACACCGGGGAGCTGTTTTTT.

On this clone itself: The sample carries other DNA sequences with the same CDR3. The J gene is TRBJ2-7, the V gene TRBV5-6; 7 bases are a match to TRBD1. Germline V gives CDR1 SGHDT, CDR2 YYEEEE. V shed 7 bases, J shed 5 bases, and the junction held 6 bases outside the gene matches. The CDR3 consists of 12 residues. The CDR3 here is CASRLQGNEQYF. CDR3 nucleotide sequence: TGTGCCAGCCGCCTACAGGGGAACGAGCAGTACTTC.

This clone was counted a few times. This chain uses TRBV10-3 with TRBJ1-4; no clear D gene. The V end was cut by 0 bases, the J end by 1 base, with 6 bases between. CDR1 is ENHRY, CDR2 SYGVKD, per germline. CDR3 size: 15 residues. CDR3 amino acids: CAISESSGTNEKLFF. The CDR3 DNA is TGTGCCATCAGTGAGTCGTCAGGAACTAATGAAAAACTGTTTTTT.

This rearrangement joins TRBV9 to TRBJ2-7, with D possibly TRBD2 on 5 matching bases. Between the trimmed V and J ends, which lost 4 bases and 6 bases, there was a span of 20 bases. Germline V gene lookup returns CDR1 SGDLS and CDR2 YYNGEE. This CDR3 is 15 amino acids long. The CDR3 nucleotides are TGTGCCAGCAGCCCAGACGTTGGCGGGCCTCGCGAGCAGTACTTC. Translation gives CASSPDVGGPREQYF.

The sample holds a few counts of this clone. The chain is built from TRBV4-1 and TRBJ2-1; 9 nucleotides agree with TRBD1. There are 15 residues in the CDR3. Germline CDR1 and CDR2: MGHRA and YSYEKL. The V and J ends lost 1 base and 7 bases, in that order; junction bases with no gene match: 5. The DNA of the CDR3 is TGCGCCAGCAGCCAAGCCTATGGGACAGGGAATGAGCAGTTCTTC. This translates into CASSQAYGTGNEQFF.

This clone was counted a few times. The chain employs TRBV19 and TRBJ1-1; 7 bases are a match to TRBD1. The V gene's germline CDR1 is LNHDA and CDR2 SQIVND (reference sequence). The ends lost 7 bases at V and 4 bases at J; junction bases unmatched: 9. CDR3 length: 14 amino acids. CDR3 protein: CASTLSGQATEAFF. Here the CDR3 DNA reads TGTGCCAGTACCCTCTCCGGACAGGCCACTGAAGCTTTCTTT.

The V and J genes are TRBV14 and TRBJ1-3; 8 positions match TRBD1. Germline trimming cut 8 bases from V and 2 bases from J; bases unmatched to any gene: 11. The germline CDR1 and CDR2 sequences are SGHDN and FVKESK. The CDR3 sequence is 16 residues long. DNA for the CDR3: TGTGCCAGCGCAAGGACAGGGTATAGTCCTGGAAACACCATATATTTT. Translating gives CASARTGYSPGNTIYF.

This chain joins TRBV13 and TRBJ2-2, with D possibly being TRBD1 (5 bases). The germline gives CDR1 PRHDT, CDR2 FYEKMQ (reference sequence). The V gene lost 5 bases and the J gene lost 4 bases, with 5 bases spanning the gap. The CDR3 runs to 12 residues. The CDR3 nucleotides read TGTGCCAGCAGCCAGGGCACCGGGGAGCTGTTTTTT. Protein sequence: CASSQGTGELFF.

The chain uses TRBV10-3 and TRBJ2-7; TRBD1 agrees at 11 bases. The V gene's germline CDR1 is ENHRY and CDR2 SYGVKD. CDR3 length equals 13 residues. V lost 7 bases, J lost 6 bases, and 5 bases stayed unmatched. CDR3 bases: TGTGCCATCAAAGGACAGGGGGCCCCCGAGCAGTACTTC. It is translated as CAIKGQGAPEQYF.

In this sample, this clone turned up a few times. CDR3 amino acids: CASSSTRSGTGETQYF. The CDR3 DNA reads as TGTGCCAGCAGCTCCACCCGGTCCGGGACAGGGGAGACCCAGTACTTC. The chain links TRBV7-6 to TRBJ2-5; 9 bases align to TRBD1. Germline V gene sequence: CDR1 SGHVS, CDR2 FNYEAQ. This CDR3 spans 16 amino acids. J lost 5 bases, V lost 4 bases, and 11 bases had no gene match. Complete variable domain (other parts from reference TRBV7-6 and TRBJ2-5): GAGVSQSPRYKVTKRGQDVALRCDPISGHVSLYWYRQALGQGPEFLTYFNYEAQQDKSGLPNDRFSAERPEGSISTLTIQRTEQRDSAMYRCASSSTRSGTGETQYFGPGTRLLVL.

V and J are TRBV10-3 and TRBJ2-7; TRBD1 matches 7 bases. V trimming: 8 bases; J trimming: 3 bases; junction bases outside the gene matches: 7. Germline values: CDR1 ENHRY, CDR2 SYGVKD. CDR3 length equals 13 residues. For the CDR3, the DNA is TGTGCCATCTTGGGGACAGCGCACTACGAGCAGTACTTC. Translated, it gives CAILGTAHYEQYF.

The rearrangement uses TRBV9 and TRBJ2-1, with 14 bases fitting TRBD2. The CDR3 extends over 16 amino acids. Per the germline V gene, CDR1 is SGDLS and CDR2 is YYNGEE. After removal of 0 bases from V and 9 bases from J, the junction contained 5 bases not matched to a gene. CDR3 DNA: TGTGCCAGCAGCGTAGCGGGACTAGCGGGAGAGGGTGAGCAGTTCTTC. Protein sequence: CASSVAGLAGEGEQFF. The whole variable domain, remainder taken from reference TRBV9 and TRBJ2-1, is DSGVTQTPKHLITATGQRVTLRCSPRSGDLSVYWYQQSLDQGLQFLIQYYNGEERAKGNILERFSAQQFPDLHSELNLSSLELGDSALYFCASSVAGLAGEGEQFFGPGTRLTVL.

The table lists this clone with a few counts. The chain links TRBV6-5 to TRBJ1-2; D gene ambiguous. CDR1 and CDR2 from the germline V gene are MNHEY and SVGAGI. Trimming removed 5 bases at V and 7 bases at J, with 17 bases between. The CDR3 is 14 amino acids. CDR3 sequence: CASSPGVGMTGYTF. The DNA for the CDR3 is TGTGCCAGCAGTCCCGGGGTAGGGATGACTGGCTACACCTTC.

The chain has TRBV29-1 and TRBJ1-2, with 8 bases matching TRBD1. Looked up from germline, CDR1 is SQVTM and CDR2 is ANQGSEA. This CDR3 comprises 12 residues. With V trimmed by 3 bases and J by 9 bases, 6 bases remained unmatched. CDR3 bases: TGCAGCGTTGACAGGGGGCGCATTAGCTACACCTTC. Amino acids: CSVDRGRISYTF.

This clone turned up a few times. This chain joins TRBV30 and TRBJ1-4; TRBD1 is a possible D gene (6 bases). From germline, CDR1 is GTSNPN and CDR2 SVGIG (reference sequence). The CDR3 spans 13 residues. V was clipped by 3 bases and J by 7 bases, with 12 bases between them. The CDR3 nucleotides are TGTGCCTGGAGCCCCGGGGGGCCTGAAAAACTGTTTTTT. Encoded protein: CAWSPGGPEKLFF.

The chain links TRBV6-9 to TRBJ1-2; D remains ambiguous. This CDR3 is built from 12 residues. V was pared by 6 bases and J by 5 bases, with 10 bases between. The germline CDR1 and CDR2 sequences are MNHGY and SVAAGI. This CDR3 is CASRQFDYGYTF. CDR3 DNA sequence: TGTGCCAGCAGACAATTTGATTATGGCTACACCTTC.

This chain connects TRBV6-1 to TRBJ1-5, with 9 bases matching TRBD1. The germline V gene has CDR1 MNHNS and CDR2 SASEGT. The ends lost 6 bases at V and 7 bases at J; junction bases unmatched: 4. This CDR3 region has 13 residues. The CDR3 region has the DNA TGTGCCAGCAGCCCGGGACAGGGACAGCCCCAGCATTTT. It is translated as CASSPGQGQPQHF.

The chain links TRBV2 to TRBJ2-7, with D perhaps TRBD1 (6 bases). The germline V gene has CDR1 SNHLY and CDR2 FYNNEI. V lost 6 bases and J lost 2, with 14 bases in between. This CDR3 contains 14 residues. In DNA, the CDR3 is TGTGCCAGCAGCCCCACAGGGAAACCCTACGAGCAGTACTTC. Residues: CASSPTGKPYEQYF.

This clone showed up just a few times. The genes are TRBV7-9 and TRBJ2-1; 13 nucleotides align to TRBD2. J was trimmed by 3 bases and V by 5 bases; bases with no gene match: 4. Germline V gene lookup returns CDR1 SEHNR and CDR2 FQNEAQ (reference sequence). The CDR3 covers 16 residues. The CDR3: CASSTGTSGIYNEQFF. As DNA, the CDR3 is TGTGCCAGCAGCACGGGGACTAGCGGGATCTACAATGAGCAGTTCTTC.

This chain joins TRBV28 and TRBJ2-5, with 7 bases fitting TRBD1. Germline V lookup: CDR1 MDHEN, CDR2 SYDVKM. The CDR3 consists of 14 residues. V trimming: 8 bases; J trimming: 6 bases; junction bases outside the gene matches: 12. CDR3 protein: CASSREGGIQTQYF. CDR3 nucleotide sequence: TGTGCCAGCTCCCGGGAAGGGGGCATACAGACCCAGTACTTC.

This clone was observed a handful of times. The genes are TRBV30 and TRBJ1-5; D call uncertain. The CDR3 spans 13 residues. Trimming shortened V by 0 bases and J by 5 bases, and 8 bases separated the two germline ends. Germline V gene sequence: CDR1 GTSNPN, CDR2 SVGIG (reference sequence). CDR3 coding DNA: TGTGCCTGGAGTGTAATGAGAGATCAGCCCCAGCATTTT. It codes for CAWSVMRDQPQHF.

The chain uses TRBV7-9 and TRBJ1-2; no reliable D call. The V gene lost 8 bases and the J gene lost 0 bases, with 13 bases spanning the gap. The CDR3 has 14 amino acids. The V gene's germline CDR1 is SEHNR and CDR2 FQNEAQ (reference sequence). The CDR3 DNA is TGTGCCAGCGCCAGCGAACGAGCTAACTATGGCTACACCTTC. It encodes CASASERANYGYTF. Full variable domain (remainder filled in from reference TRBV7-9 and TRBJ1-2): DTGVSQNPRHKITKRGQNVTFRCDPISEHNRLYWYRQTLGQGPEFLTYFQNEAQLEKSRLLSDRFSAERPKGSFSTLEIQRTEQGDSAMYLCASASERANYGYTFGSGTRLTVV.

Details on this clone: Other DNA sequences in this sample translate to the same CDR3. The chain joins TRBV28 to TRBJ2-2; 7 bases map to TRBD2. Per germline, CDR1 MDHEN and CDR2 SYDVKM. CDR3 length equals 13 residues. J lost 7 bases, V lost 6 bases, and 5 bases had no gene match. The CDR3 loop is CASSWGGSGELFF. The CDR3 DNA follows: TGTGCCAGCAGCTGGGGCGGGAGCGGGGAGCTGTTTTTT.

V gene TRBV6-6 combines with J gene TRBJ2-3, with 8 bases matching TRBD2. The J segment lost 6 bases and the V segment lost 5 bases, leaving 10 bases of the junction unmatched. The CDR3 extends over 15 amino acids. From germline, CDR1 is MNHNY and CDR2 SVGAGI (reference sequence). Here the CDR3 DNA reads TGTGCCAGCAGTGATATACTAGCGGCAATGGATACGCAGTATTTT. As protein: CASSDILAAMDTQYF.

There are a few counts of this clone. The chain employs TRBV7-9 and TRBJ2-1, with a possible D match to TRBD2 (5 bases). This CDR3 region has 13 residues. The V gene's germline CDR1 is SEHNR and CDR2 FQNEAQ (reference sequence). V lost 3 bases and J 3 bases, leaving 6 bases between the germline ends. For the CDR3, the DNA is TGTGCCAGCAGCTTGACTAACTACAATGAGCAGTTCTTC. Its translation is CASSLTNYNEQFF.

J is TRBJ2-7 and V is TRBV23-1; 9 positions match TRBD1. TRBV23-1 counts as an open reading frame of uncertain function. There are 13 residues in the CDR3. V lost 7 bases, J lost 7 bases, and 8 bases stayed unmatched. The CDR3 loop is CASKGQGPNEQYF. Here the CDR3 DNA reads TGCGCCAGCAAGGGACAGGGCCCTAATGAGCAGTACTTC.

This chain links TRBV6-1 with TRBJ2-1, with TRBD1 identical over 10 bases. Per germline, CDR1 MNHNS and CDR2 SASEGT. The CDR3 length is 15 residues. V was pared by 6 bases and J by 5 bases, with 7 bases of the junction left unmatched. CDR3 residues: CASRGDRGYNNEQFF. In DNA, the CDR3 is TGTGCCAGCAGAGGGGACAGGGGCTATAACAATGAGCAGTTCTTC.

This clone showed up just a few times. The chain has TRBV28 and TRBJ1-4, with D possibly matching TRBD1 (6 bases). Germline CDR1 and CDR2: MDHEN and SYDVKM. The CDR3 is made up of 13 amino acids. The germline V and J ends were trimmed by 5 bases and 5 bases, with 9 bases remaining between them. For the CDR3, the DNA is TGTGCCAGCAGTGGGGGCGCCAATGAAAAACTGTTTTTT. As protein: CASSGGANEKLFF.

This clone was detected a few times. The chain links TRBV6-1 to TRBJ2-5; TRBD1 matches at 9 bases. The CDR3 has 16 residues. Germline V gives CDR1 MNHNS, CDR2 SASEGT. With V trimmed by 4 bases and J by 2 bases, 8 bases remained unmatched. The chain's CDR3 is CASSVGQGWSQETQYF. The CDR3 nucleotides are TGTGCCAGCAGTGTAGGACAGGGGTGGAGTCAAGAGACCCAGTACTTC.